Given below is one TCR beta chain in context. Its antigen is not identified. These data are taken from a study of OX40 agonist ivuxolimab in advanced cancers. As for the study in general: Patients received ivuxolimab, an agonistic anti-OX40 (CD134) antibody. Eligibility rules accepted prior anti-PD-1, anti-PD-L1 or anti-CTLA-4 therapy, and roughly 40% had some.

Trimming removed 8 bases from V and 5 bases from J, with 12 bases in between. This CDR3 comprises 12 residues. Germline CDR1 reads MNHEY; CDR2 reads SMNVEV (reference sequence). Assay used: immunoSEQ multiplex PCR; TCRdb lists only in-frame clones, some missing. Of fewer than 60,000 clones listed, approximately 91% are singletons. Study-wide findings and caveats: Certain nonresponders likewise exhibited a low normalized T-cell clonal expansion.

The specimen comprised CD4+ or CD8+ T cells sorted from blood, sampled in a trial of the OX40 agonist ivuxolimab. This TCR was recovered from an adult with an advanced solid tumor such as melanoma, head and neck, liver or kidney cancer. The chain recombines TRBV27 with TRBJ1-1, with D maybe TRBD1 (6 bases). The chain's CDR3 is CASSLRGTEAFF. The CDR3 DNA reads TGTGCCAGCTCGTTAAGGGGGACTGAAGCTTTCTTT.